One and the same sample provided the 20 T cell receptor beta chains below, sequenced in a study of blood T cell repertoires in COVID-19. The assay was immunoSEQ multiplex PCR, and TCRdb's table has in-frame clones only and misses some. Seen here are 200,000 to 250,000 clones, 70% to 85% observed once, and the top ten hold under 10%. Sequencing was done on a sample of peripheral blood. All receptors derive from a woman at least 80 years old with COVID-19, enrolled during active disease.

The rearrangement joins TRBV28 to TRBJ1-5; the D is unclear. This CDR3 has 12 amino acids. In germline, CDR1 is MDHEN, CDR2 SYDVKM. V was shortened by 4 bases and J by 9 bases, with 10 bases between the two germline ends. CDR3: CASSSSPGPQHF. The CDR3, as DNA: TGTGCCAGCAGTTCCTCCCCCGGGCCCCAGCATTTT.

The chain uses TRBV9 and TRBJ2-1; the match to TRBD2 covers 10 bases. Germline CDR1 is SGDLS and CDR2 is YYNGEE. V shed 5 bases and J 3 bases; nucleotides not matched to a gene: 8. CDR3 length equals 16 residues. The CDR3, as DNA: TGTGCCAGCAGGCCCCCCGGGACTAGCGACTACAATGAGCAGTTCTTC. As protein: CASRPPGTSDYNEQFF.

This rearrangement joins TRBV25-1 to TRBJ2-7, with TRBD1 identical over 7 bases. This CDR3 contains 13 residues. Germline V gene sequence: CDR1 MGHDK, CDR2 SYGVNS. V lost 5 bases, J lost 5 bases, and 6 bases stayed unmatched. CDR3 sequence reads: CASSRNTGDEQYF. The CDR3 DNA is TGTGCCAGCAGTAGGAACACAGGGGACGAGCAGTACTTC.

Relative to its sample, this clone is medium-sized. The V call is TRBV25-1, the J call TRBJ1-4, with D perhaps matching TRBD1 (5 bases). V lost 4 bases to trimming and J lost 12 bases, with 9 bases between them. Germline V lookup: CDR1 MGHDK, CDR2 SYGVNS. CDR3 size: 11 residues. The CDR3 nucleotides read TGTGCCAGCAGTGCCTGGGGGGAACTGTTTTTT. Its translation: CASSAWGELFF.

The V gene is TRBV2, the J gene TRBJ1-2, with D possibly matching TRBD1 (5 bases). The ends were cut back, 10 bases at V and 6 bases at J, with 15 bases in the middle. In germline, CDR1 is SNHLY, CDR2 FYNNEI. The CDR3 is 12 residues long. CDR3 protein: CATPPDTDGYTF. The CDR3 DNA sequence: TGTGCCACCCCCCCGGACACGGATGGCTACACCTTC.

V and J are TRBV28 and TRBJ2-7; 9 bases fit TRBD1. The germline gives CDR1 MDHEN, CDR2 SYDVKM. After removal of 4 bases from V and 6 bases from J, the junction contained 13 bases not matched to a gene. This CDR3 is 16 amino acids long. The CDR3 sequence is CASSYPGDRALGEQYF. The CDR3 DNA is TGTGCCAGCAGTTACCCGGGGGACAGGGCTTTGGGCGAGCAGTACTTC.

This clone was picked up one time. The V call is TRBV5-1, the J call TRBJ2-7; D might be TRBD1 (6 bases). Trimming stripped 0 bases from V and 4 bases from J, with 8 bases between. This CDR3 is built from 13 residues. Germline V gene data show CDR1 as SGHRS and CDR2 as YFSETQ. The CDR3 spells CASSLAGQYEQYF. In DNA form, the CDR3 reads TGCGCCAGCAGCTTGGCCGGACAGTACGAGCAGTACTTC. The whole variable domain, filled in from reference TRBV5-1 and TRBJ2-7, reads KAGVTQTPRYLIKTRGQQVTLSCSPISGHRSVSWYQQTPGQGLQFLFEYFSETQRNKGNFPGRFSGRQFSNSRSEMNVSTLELGDSALYLCASSLAGQYEQYFGPGTRLTVT.

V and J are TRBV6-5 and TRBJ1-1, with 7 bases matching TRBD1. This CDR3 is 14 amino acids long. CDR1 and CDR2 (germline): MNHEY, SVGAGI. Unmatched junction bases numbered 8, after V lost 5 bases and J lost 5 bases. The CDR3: CASSPAGGWTEAFF. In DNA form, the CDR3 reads TGTGCCAGCAGTCCAGCAGGGGGGTGGACTGAAGCTTTCTTT.

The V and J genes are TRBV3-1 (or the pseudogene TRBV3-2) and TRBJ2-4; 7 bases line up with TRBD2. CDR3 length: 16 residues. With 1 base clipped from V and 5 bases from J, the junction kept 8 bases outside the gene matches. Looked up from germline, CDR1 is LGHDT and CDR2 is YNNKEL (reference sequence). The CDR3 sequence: CASSQGGTGLQNIQYF. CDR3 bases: TGTGCCAGCAGCCAAGGGGGAACGGGACTACAAAACATTCAGTACTTC.

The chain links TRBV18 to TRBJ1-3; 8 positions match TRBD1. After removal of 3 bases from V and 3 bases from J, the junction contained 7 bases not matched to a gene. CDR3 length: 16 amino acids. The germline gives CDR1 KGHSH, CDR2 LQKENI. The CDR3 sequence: CASSPPAGGSGNTIYF. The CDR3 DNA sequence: TGTGCCAGCTCACCTCCTGCAGGGGGCAGTGGAAACACCATATATTTT.

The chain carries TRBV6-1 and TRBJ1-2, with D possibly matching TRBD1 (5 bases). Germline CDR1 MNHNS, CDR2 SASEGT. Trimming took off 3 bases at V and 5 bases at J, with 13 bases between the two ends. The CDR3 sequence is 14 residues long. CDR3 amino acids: CASSEGRGRYGYTF. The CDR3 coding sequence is TGTGCCAGCAGTGAGGGAAGGGGCCGGTATGGCTACACCTTC.

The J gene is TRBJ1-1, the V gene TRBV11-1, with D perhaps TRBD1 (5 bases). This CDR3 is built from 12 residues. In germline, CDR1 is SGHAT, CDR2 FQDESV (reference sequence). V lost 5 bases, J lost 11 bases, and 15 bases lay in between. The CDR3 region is CASSPPTAGAFF. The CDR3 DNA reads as TGTGCCAGCAGCCCTCCGACAGCGGGGGCTTTCTTT.

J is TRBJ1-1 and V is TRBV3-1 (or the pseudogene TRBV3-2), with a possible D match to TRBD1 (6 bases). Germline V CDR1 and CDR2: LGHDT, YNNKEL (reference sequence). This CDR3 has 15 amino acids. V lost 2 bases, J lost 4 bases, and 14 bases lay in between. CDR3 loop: CASSQLGARATEAFF. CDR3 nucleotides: TGTGCCAGCAGCCAATTGGGGGCGAGGGCCACTGAAGCTTTCTTT.

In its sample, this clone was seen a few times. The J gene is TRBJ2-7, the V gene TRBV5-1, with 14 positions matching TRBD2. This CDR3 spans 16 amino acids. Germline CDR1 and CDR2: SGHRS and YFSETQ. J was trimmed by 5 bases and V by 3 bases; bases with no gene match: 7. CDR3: CASSSGTSGGFHEQYF. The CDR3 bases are TGCGCCAGCAGCTCAGGGACTAGCGGGGGCTTCCACGAGCAGTACTTC.

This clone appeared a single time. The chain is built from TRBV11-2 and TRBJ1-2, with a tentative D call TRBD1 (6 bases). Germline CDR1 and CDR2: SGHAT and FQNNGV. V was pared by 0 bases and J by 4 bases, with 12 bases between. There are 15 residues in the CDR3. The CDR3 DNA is TGTGCCAGCAGCTTAGAGGGGGGGGCGATCTATGGCTACACCTTC. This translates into CASSLEGGAIYGYTF.

CDR3 sequence (DNA): TGTGCCAGCAGCCCGACGGGGGCTGGGGCCAACGTCCTGACTTTC. This encodes CASSPTGAGANVLTF. The chain uses TRBV28 and TRBJ2-6, with D perhaps matching TRBD2 (6 bases). Per germline, CDR1 MDHEN and CDR2 SYDVKM. With 6 bases removed from V and 2 bases from J, the gap between germline ends came to 11 bases. There are 15 residues in the CDR3. Combining the CDR3 with reference TRBV28 and TRBJ2-6 gives the whole variable domain DVKVTQSSRYLVKRTGEKVFLECVQDMDHENMFWYRQDPGLGLRLIYFSYDVKMKEKGDIPEGYSVSREKKERFSLILESASTNQTSMYLCASSPTGAGANVLTFGAGSRLTVL.

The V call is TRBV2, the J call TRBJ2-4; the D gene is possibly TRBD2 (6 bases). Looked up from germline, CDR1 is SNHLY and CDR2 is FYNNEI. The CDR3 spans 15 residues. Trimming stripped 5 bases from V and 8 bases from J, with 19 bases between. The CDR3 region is CASSSPGREWDIQYF. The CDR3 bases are TGTGCCAGCAGTAGTCCGGGACGGGAGTGGGACATTCAGTACTTC.

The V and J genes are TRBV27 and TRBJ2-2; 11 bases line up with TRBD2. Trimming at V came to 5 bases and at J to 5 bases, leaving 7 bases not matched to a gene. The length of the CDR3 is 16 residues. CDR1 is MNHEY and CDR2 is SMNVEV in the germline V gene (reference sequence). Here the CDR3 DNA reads TGTGCCAGCAGTCCACCCCGGACTAGCGGGACCGGGGAGCTGTTTTTT. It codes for CASSPPRTSGTGELFF.

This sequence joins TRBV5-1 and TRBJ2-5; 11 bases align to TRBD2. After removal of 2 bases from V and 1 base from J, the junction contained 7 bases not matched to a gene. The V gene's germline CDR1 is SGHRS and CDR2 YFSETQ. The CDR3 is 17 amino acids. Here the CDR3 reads CASSFFGLAGIQETQYF. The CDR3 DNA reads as TGCGCCAGCAGCTTCTTTGGACTAGCGGGCATCCAAGAGACCCAGTACTTC.

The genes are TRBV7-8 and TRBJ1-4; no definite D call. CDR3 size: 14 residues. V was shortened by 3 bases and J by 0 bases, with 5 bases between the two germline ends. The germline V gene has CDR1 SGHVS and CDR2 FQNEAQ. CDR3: CASSFGSTNEKLFF. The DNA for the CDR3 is TGTGCCAGCAGCTTCGGTTCAACTAATGAAAAACTGTTTTTT.